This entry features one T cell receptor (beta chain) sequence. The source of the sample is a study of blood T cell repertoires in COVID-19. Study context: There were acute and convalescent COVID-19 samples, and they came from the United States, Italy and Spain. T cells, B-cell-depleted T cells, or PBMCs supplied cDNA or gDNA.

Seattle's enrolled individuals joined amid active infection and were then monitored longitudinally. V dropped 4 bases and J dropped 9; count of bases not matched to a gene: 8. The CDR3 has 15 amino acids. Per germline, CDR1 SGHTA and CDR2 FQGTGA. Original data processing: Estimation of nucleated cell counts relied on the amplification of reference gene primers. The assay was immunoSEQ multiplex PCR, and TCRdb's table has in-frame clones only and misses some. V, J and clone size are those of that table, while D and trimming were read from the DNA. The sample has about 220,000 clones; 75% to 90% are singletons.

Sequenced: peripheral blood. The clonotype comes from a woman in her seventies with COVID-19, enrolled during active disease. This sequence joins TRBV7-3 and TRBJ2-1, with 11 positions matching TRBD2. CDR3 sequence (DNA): TGTGCCAGCAGCTCCGTCTCTGGGACTAGCGGTGAGCAGTTCTTC. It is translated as CASSSVSGTSGEQFF.